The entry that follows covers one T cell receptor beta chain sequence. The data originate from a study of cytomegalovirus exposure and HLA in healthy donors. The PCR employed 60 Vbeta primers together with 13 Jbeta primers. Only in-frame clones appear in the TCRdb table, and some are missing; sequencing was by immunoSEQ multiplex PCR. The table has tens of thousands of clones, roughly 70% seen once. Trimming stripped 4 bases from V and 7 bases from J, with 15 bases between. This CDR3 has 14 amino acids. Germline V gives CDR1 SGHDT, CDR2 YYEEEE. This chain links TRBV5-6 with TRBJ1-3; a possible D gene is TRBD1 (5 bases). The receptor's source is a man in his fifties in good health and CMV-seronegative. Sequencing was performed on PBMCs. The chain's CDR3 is CASSQPRGSNTIYF. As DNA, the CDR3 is TGTGCCAGCAGCCAACCAAGGGGTTCGAACACCATATATTTT.